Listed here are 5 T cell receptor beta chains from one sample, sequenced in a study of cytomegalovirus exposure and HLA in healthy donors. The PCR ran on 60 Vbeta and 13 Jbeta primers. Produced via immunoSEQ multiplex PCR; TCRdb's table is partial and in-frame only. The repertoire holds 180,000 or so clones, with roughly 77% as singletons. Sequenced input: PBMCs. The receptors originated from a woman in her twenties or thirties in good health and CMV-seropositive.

CDR3 bases: TGTGCCAGCAGTTATCGCCCTCAGAATCAGCCCCAGCATTTT. The encoded protein is CASSYRPQNQPQHF. V gene TRBV6-5 combines with J gene TRBJ1-5, with D unresolved. The CDR3 is 14 amino acids. Per germline, CDR1 MNHEY and CDR2 SVGAGI. Trimming removed 3 bases at V and 4 bases at J, with 10 bases between.

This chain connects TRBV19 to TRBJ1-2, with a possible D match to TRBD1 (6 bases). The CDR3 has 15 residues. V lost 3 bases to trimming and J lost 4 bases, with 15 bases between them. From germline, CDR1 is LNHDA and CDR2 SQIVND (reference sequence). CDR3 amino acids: CASSMGGALSYGYTF. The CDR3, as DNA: TGTGCCAGTAGTATGGGGGGGGCCCTCAGCTATGGCTACACCTTC.

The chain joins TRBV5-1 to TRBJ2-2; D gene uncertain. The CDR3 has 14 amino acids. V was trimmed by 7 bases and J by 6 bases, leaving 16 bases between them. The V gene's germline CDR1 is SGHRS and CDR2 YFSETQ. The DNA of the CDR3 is TGCGCCAGCCACCTCACCGGGTCCTCCGGGGAGCTGTTTTTT. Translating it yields CASHLTGSSGELFF.

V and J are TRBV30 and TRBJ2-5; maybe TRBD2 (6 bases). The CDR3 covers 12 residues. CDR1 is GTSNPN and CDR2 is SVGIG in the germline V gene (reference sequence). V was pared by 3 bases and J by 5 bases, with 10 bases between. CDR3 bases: TGTGCCTGGAGACAAGGGAGGGAGACCCAGTACTTC. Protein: CAWRQGRETQYF.

The CDR3 reads CASSVGASGGADTQYF. The DNA for the CDR3 is TGTGCCAGCAGCGTAGGCGCTAGCGGGGGAGCAGATACGCAGTATTTT. This chain joins TRBV9 and TRBJ2-3; 10 bases agree with TRBD2. In germline, CDR1 is SGDLS, CDR2 YYNGEE. CDR3 length: 16 residues. V dropped 0 bases and J dropped 4; count of bases not matched to a gene: 5.